Included here is one T cell receptor (beta chain) sequence, with context. Its antigen is still unknown. The CDR3 is 16 amino acids. Looked up from germline, CDR1 is SGHAT and CDR2 is FQNNGV. The germline V and J ends were trimmed by 2 bases and 0 bases, with 8 bases remaining between them. This sample was taken from a study of T-cell memory formation after mild COVID-19. General observations from the study: Contracting clones from day 15 to 85 had balanced CD4/CD8; later expanders favoured CD4+. Pre-infection memory harbored some responding clones, suggesting cross-reactive memory joined. CD8+ contracting clones occupied EMRA, while CD4+ ones occupied mainly CM and EM.

Each CDR3 protein is one row after TCRdb ran MiXCR on the 5' RACE reads. The repertoire holds 250,000 to 300,000 distinct CDR3 sequences, roughly 17% seen once, with more than 20% in the top ten. Specimen: PBMCs or a T cell subset sorted from them (not recorded which). V gene TRBV11-2 combines with J gene TRBJ1-6; D call uncertain. The sequence derives from a man between 18 and 29 years old who had mild COVID-19 (a few samples of this study predate the infection). Cell type and time point are not known. In nucleotides, the CDR3 is TGTGCCAGCAGCTTAACGGCTAGCTCCTATAATTCACCCCTCCACTTT. Protein: CASSLTASSYNSPLHF.